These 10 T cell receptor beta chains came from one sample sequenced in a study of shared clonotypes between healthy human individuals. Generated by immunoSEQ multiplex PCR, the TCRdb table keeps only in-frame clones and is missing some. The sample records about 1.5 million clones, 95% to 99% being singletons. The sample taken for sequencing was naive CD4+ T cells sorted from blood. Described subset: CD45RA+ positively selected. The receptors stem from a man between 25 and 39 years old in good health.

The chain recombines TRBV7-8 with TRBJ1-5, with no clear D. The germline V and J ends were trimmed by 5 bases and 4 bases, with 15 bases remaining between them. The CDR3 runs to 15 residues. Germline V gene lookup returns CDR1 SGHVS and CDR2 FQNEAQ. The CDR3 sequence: CASSSLPGPNQPQHF. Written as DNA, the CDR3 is TGTGCCAGCAGCAGCCTCCCCGGGCCAAATCAGCCCCAGCATTTT.

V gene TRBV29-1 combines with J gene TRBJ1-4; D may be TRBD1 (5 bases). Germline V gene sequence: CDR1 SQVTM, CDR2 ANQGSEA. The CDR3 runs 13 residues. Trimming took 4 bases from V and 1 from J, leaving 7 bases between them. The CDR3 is CSVGGITNEKLFF. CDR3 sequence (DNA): TGCAGCGTTGGGGGGATAACTAATGAAAAACTGTTTTTT.

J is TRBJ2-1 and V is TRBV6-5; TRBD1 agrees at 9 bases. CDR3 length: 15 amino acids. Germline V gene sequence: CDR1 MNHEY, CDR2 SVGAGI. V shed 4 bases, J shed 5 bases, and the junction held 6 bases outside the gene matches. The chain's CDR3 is CASSLVQGAHNEQFF. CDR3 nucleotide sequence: TGTGCCAGCAGTTTGGTACAGGGGGCGCACAATGAGCAGTTCTTC.

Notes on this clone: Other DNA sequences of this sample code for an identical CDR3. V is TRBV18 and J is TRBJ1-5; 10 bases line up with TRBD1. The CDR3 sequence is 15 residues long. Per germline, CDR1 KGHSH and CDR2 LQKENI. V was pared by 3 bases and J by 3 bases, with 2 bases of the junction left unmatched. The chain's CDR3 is CASSPGQGFNQPQHF. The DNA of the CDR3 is TGTGCCAGCTCACCGGGACAGGGGTTCAATCAGCCCCAGCATTTT. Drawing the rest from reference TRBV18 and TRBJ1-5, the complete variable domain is NAGVMQNPRHLVRRRGQEARLRCSPMKGHSHVYWYRQLPEEGLKFMVYLQKENIIDESGMPKERFSAEFPKEGPSILRIQQVVRGDSAAYFCASSPGQGFNQPQHFGDGTRLSIL.

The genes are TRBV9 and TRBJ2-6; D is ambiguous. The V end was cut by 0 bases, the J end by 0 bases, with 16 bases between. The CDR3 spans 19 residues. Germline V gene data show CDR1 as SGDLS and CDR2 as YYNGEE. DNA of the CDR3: TGTGCCAGCAGCGTAGTGGACCTCCCAAAAGGCTCTGGGGCCAACGTCCTGACTTTC. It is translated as CASSVVDLPKGSGANVLTF.

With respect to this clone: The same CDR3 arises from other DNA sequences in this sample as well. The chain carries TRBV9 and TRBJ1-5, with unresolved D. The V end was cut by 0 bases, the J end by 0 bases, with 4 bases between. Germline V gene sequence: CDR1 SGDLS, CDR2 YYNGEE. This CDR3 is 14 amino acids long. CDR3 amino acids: CASSVAGSNQPQHF. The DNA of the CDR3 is TGTGCCAGCAGCGTAGCGGGTAGCAATCAGCCCCAGCATTTT.

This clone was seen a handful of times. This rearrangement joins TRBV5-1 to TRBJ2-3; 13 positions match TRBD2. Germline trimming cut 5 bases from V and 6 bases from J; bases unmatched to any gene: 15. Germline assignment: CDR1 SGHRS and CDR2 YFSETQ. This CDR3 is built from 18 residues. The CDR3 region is CASSGLAGDSGDWDTQYF. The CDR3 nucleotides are TGCGCCAGCAGTGGACTAGCGGGAGACTCCGGCGATTGGGATACGCAGTATTTT.

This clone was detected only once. This chain's CDR3 is CASSLDRVANYGYTF. The CDR3 DNA sequence: TGTGCCAGCAGCTTAGACAGGGTAGCTAACTATGGCTACACCTTC. This chain joins TRBV7-2 and TRBJ1-2; a possible D gene is TRBD1 (6 bases). Trimming stripped 1 base from V and 0 bases from J, with 9 bases between. This CDR3 spans 15 amino acids. The germline gives CDR1 SGHTA, CDR2 FQGNSA. Complete variable domain (other parts from reference TRBV7-2 and TRBJ1-2): GAGVSQSPSNKVTEKGKDVELRCDPISGHTALYWYRQSLGQGLEFLIYFQGNSAPDKSGLPSDRFSAERTGGSVSTLTIQRTQQEDSAVYLCASSLDRVANYGYTFGSGTRLTVV.

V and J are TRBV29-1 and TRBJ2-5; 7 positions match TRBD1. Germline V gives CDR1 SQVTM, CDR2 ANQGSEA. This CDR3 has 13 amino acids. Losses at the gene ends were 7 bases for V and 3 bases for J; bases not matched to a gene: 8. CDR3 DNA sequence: TGCAGCGCTGGGACAGCACCCGAAGAGACCCAGTACTTC. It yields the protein CSAGTAPEETQYF.

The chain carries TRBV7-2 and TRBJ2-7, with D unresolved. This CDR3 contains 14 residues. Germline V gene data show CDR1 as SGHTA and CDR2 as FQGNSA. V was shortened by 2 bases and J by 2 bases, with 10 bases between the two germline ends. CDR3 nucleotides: TGTGCCAGCAGCTTATCCCTCGTAGCCTACGAGCAGTACTTC. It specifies CASSLSLVAYEQYF. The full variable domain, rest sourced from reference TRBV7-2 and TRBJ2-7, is GAGVSQSPSNKVTEKGKDVELRCDPISGHTALYWYRQSLGQGLEFLIYFQGNSAPDKSGLPSDRFSAERTGGSVSTLTIQRTQQEDSAVYLCASSLSLVAYEQYFGPGTRLTVT.